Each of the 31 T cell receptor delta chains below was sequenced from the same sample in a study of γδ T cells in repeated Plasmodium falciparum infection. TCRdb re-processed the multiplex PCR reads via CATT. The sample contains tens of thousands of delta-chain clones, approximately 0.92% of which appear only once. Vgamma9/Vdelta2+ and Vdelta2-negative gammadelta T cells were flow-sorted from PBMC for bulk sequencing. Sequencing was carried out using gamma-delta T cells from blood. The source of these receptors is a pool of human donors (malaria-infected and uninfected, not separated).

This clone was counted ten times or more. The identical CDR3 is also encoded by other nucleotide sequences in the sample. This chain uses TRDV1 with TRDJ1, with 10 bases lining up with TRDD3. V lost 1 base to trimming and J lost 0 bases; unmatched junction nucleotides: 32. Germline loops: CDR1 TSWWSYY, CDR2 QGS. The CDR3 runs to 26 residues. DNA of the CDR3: TGTGCTCTTGGGGAACCCCTAAATTCCCGAGGGGGATACGCGCCCCTTTCGCCACTCTACACCGATAAACTCATCTTT. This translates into CALGEPLNSRGGYAPLSPLYTDKLIF.

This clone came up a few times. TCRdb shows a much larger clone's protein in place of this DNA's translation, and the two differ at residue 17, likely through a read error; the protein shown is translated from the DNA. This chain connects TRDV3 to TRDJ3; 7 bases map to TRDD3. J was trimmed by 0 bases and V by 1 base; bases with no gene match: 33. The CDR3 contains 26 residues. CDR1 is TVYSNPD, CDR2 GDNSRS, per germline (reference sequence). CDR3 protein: CAFNDLTLFETTDVGDNSWDTRQMFF. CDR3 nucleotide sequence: TGTGCCTTTAATGATCTAACCCTCTTCGAGACTACTGATGTGGGGGACAACTCCTGGGACACCCGACAGATGTTTTTC.

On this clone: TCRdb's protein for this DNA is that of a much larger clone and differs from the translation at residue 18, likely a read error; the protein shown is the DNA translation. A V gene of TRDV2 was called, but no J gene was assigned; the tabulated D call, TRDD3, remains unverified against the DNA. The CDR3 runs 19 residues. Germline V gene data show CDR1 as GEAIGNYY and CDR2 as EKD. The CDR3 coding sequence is TGTGCCTGTGATGCCCTGCAGGATGGGTTTGGAAGTAACACCGATAAACTCACCTTT. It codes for CACDALQDGFGSNTDKLTF.

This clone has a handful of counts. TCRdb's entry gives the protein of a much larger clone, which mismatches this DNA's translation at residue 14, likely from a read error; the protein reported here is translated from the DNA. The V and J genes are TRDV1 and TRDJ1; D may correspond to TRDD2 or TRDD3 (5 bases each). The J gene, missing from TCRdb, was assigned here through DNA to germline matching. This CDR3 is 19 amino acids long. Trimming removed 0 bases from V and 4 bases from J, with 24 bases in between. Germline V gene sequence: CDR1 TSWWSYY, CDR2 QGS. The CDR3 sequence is CALGELLLEPSGRHDKLIF. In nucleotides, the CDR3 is TGTGCTCTTGGGGAACTACTCCTAGAGCCCTCGGGGAGGCACGATAAACTCATCTTT.

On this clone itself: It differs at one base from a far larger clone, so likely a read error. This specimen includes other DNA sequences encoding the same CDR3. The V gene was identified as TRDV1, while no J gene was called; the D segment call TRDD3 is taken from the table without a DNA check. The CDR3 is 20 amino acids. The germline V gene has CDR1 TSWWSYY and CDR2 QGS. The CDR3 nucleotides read TGTGCTCTTGGGGAGTTTCCCAGTACTGGGGGACCGACGTACACCGATAAGCTCATCTTT. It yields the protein CALGEFPSTGGPTYTDKLIF.

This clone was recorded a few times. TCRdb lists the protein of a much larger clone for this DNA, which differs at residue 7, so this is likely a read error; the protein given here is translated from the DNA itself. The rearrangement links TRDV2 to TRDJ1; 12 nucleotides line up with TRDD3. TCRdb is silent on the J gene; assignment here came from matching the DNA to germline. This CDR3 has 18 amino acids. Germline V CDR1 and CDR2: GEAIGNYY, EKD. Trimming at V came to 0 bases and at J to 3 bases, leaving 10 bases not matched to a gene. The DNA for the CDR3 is TGTGCCTGTGACACCATTATGCTGGGGGATACGCGCTCCGATAAACTCATCTTT. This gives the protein CACDTIMLGDTRSDKLIF.

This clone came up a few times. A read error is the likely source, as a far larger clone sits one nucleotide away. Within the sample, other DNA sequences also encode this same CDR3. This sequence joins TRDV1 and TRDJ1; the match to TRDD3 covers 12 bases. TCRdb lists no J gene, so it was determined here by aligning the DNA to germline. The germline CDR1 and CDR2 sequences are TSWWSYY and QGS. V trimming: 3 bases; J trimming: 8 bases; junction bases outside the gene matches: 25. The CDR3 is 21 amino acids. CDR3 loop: CALGETLKFTGYWGILGKLIF. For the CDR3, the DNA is TGTGCTCTTGGGGAGACCTTAAAATTCACGGGGTACTGGGGGATACTGGGGAAACTCATCTTT.

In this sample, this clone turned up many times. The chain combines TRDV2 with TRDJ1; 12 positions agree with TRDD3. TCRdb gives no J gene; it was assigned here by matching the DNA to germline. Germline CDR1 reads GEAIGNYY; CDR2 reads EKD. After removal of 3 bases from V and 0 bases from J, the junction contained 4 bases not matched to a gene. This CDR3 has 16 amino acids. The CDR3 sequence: CACDGLGDTYTDKLIF. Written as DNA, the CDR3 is TGTGCCTGTGACGGGCTGGGGGATACGTACACCGATAAACTCATCTTT.

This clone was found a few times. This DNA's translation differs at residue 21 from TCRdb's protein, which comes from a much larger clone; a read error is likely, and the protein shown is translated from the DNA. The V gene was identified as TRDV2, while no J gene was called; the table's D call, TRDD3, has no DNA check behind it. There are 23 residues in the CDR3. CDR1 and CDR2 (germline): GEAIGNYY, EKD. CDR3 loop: CACDPLVEMVKLGDTRDTRQTFF. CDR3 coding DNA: TGTGCCTGTGACCCCCTTGTGGAGATGGTGAAGCTGGGGGATACCCGGGACACCCGACAGACGTTTTTC.

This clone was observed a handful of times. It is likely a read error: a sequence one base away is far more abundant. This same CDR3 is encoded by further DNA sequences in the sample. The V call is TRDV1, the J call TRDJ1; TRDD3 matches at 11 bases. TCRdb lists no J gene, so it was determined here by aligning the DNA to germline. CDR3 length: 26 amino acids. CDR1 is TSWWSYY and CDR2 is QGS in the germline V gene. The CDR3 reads CALGKKERKGPTGGRYWGIFADKLIF. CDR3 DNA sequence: TGCGCTCTTGGGAAAAAAGAACGGAAGGGTCCTACAGGGGGTAGGTACTGGGGGATATTTGCCGATAAACTCATCTTT.

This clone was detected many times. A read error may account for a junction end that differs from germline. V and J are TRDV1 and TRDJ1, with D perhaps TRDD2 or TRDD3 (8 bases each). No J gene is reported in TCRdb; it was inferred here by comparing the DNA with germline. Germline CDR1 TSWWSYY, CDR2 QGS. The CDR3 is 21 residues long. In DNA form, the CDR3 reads TGTGCTCTTGGGAAACTGGTCTTCCTACCGACTGGGGGGCGAAGGGACGGTAAACTCATCTTT. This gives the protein CALGKLVFLPTGGRRDGKLIF.

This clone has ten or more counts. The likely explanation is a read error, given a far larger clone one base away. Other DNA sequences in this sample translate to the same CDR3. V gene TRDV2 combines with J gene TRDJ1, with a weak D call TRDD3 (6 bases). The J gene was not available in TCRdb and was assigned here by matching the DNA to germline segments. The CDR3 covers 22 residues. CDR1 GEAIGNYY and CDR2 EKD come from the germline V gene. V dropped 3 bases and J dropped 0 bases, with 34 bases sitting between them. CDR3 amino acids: CACDPILAGDPSRVFDTDKLIF. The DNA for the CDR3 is TGTGCCTGTGACCCCATTTTGGCTGGGGACCCTAGCAGGGTCTTCGACACCGATAAACTCATCTTT.

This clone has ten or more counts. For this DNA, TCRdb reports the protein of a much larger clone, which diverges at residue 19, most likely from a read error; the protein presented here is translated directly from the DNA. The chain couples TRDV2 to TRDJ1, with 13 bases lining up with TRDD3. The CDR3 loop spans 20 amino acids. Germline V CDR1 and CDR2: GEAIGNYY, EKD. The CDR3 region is CACDTLVLGDTRKDTDKLTF. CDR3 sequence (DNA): TGTGCCTGTGACACCCTGGTACTGGGGGATACGCGGAAGGACACCGATAAACTCACCTTT.

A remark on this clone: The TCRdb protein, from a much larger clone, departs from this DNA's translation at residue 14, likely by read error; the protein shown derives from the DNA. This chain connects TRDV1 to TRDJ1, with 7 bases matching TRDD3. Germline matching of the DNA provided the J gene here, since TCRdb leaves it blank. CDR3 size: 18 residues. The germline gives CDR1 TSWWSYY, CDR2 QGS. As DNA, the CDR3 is TGTGCTCTTGGGGAACCTTTTGGGGGACAAACATACACCAATAAACTCATCTTT. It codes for CALGEPFGGQTYTNKLIF.

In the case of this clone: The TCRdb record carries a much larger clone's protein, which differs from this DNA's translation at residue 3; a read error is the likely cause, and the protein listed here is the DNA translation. The CDR3: CAPGKISGGWRYTDKLIF. CDR3 nucleotide sequence: TGTGCTCCTGGGAAAATAAGTGGGGGGTGGCGGTACACCGATAAACTCATCTTT. This chain joins TRDV1 and TRDJ1, with D possibly matching TRDD3 (6 bases). Germline V gene lookup returns CDR1 TSWWSYY and CDR2 QGS. The CDR3 has 18 amino acids.

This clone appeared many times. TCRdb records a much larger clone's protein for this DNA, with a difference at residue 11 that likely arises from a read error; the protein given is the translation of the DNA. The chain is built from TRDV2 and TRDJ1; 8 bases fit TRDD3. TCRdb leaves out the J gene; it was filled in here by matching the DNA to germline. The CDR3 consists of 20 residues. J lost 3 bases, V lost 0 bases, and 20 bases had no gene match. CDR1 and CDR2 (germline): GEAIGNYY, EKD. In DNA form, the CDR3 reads TGTGCCTGTGACACCGTAGGTCCTGGGGGACACGAAAGGCTTTCCGATAAACTCATCTTT. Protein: CACDTVGPGGHERLSDKLIF.

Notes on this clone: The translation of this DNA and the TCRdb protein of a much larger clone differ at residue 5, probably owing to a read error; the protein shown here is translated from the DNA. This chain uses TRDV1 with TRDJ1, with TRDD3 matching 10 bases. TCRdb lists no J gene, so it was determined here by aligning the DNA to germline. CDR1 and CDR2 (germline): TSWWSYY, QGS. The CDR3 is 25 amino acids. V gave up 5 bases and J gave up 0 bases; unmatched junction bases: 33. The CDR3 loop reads CALGSQGLSPFFWGITSGYTDKLIF. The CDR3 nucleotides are TGTGCTCTTGGGTCTCAAGGCCTTTCACCTTTTTTCTGGGGGATAACATCTGGATACACCGATAAACTCATCTTT.

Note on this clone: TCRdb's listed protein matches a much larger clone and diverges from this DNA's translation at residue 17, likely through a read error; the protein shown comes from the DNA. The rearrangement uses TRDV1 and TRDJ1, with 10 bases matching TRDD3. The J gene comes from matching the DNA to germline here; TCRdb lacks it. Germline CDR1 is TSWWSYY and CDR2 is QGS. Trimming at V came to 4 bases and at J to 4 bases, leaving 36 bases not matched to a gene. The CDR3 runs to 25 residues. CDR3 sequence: CALGVQPFPVRVLGDQGQRVDKLIF. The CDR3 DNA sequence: TGTGCTCTTGGGGTCCAGCCGTTTCCAGTCCGAGTACTGGGGGATCAGGGCCAACGGGTCGATAAACTCATCTTT.

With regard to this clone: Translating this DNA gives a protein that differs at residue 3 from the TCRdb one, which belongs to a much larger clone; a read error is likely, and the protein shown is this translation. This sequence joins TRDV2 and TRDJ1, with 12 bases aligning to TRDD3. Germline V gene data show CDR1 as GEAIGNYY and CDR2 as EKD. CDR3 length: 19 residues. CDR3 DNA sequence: TGTGCCTACATTACGTACTGGGGGATACCCTCCCCGTACACCGGTAAACTCATCTTT. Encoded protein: CAYITYWGIPSPYTGKLIF.

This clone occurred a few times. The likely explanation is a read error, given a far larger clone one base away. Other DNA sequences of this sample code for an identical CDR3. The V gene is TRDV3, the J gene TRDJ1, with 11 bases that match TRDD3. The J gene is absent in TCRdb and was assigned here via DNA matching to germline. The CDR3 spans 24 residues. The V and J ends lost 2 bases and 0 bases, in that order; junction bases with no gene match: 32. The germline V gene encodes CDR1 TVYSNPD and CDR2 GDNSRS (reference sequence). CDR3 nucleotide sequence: TGTGCCTTTTCGGTTCAAGACTGGGGGATATACCACTCCGCTACAGTATTCTACACCGATAAACTCATCTTT. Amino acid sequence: CAFSVQDWGIYHSATVFYTDKLIF.

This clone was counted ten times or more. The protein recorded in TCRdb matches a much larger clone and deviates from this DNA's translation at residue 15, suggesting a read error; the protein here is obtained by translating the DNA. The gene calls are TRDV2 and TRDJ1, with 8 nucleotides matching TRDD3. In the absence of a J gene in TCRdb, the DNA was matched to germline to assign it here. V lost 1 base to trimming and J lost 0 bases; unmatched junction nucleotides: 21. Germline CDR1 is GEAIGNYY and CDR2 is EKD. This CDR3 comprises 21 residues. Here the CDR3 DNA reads TGTGCCTGTGACACTCTCACTACTGGGGGCCTACCCGCTGACCACACCGATAAACTCATCTTT. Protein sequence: CACDTLTTGGLPADHTDKLIF.

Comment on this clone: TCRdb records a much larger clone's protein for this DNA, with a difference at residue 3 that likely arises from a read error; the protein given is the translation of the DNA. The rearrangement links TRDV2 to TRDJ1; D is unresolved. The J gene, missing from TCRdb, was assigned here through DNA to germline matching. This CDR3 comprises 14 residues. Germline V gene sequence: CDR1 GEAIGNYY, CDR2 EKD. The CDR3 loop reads CARDTGTSTDKLIF. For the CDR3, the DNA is TGTGCCCGTGACACCGGAACTTCCACCGATAAACTCATCTTT.

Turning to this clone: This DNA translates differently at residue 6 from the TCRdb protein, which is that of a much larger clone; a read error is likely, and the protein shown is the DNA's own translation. CDR3 residues: CACDPSFLHGVPYTDKLIF. The CDR3, as DNA: TGTGCCTGTGACCCGAGCTTCCTACACGGGGTTCCGTACACCGATAAACTCATCTTT. The chain is built from TRDV2 and TRDJ1; 8 bases map to TRDD2. TCRdb lists no J gene, so it was determined here by aligning the DNA to germline. Germline V gene lookup returns CDR1 GEAIGNYY and CDR2 EKD. The V gene end was trimmed by 3 bases and the J gene end by 0 bases; junction bases not matched to a gene: 17. The CDR3 consists of 19 residues.

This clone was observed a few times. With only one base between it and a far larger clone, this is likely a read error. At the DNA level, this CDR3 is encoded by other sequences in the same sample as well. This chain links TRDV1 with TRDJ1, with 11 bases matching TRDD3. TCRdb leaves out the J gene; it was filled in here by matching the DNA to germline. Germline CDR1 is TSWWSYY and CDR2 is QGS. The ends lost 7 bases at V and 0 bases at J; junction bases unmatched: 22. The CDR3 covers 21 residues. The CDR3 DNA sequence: TGTGCTCTTGAGCGAGTCTGGGGGATACAGGCCCGAGGGGCTTACACCGATAAACTCATCTTT. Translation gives CALERVWGIQARGAYTDKLIF.

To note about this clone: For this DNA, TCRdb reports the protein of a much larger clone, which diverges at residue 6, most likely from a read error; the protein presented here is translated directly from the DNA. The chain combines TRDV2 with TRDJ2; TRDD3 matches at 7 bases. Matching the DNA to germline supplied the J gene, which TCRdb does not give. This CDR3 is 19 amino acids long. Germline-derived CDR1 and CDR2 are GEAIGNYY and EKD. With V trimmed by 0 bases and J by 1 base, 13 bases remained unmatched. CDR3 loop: CACDTAAVLGSHLTAQLFF. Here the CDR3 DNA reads TGTGCCTGTGACACCGCAGCGGTACTGGGGTCCCATTTGACAGCACAACTCTTCTTT.

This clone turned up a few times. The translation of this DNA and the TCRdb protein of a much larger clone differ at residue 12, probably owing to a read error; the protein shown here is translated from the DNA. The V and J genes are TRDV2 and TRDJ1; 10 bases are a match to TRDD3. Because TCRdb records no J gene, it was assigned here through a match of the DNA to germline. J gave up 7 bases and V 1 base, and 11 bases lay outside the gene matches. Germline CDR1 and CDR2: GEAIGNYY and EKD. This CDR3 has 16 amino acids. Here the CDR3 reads CACDTSRGIRDAKLIF. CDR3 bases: TGTGCCTGTGACACAAGTCGGGGGATACGAGACGCTAAACTCATCTTT.

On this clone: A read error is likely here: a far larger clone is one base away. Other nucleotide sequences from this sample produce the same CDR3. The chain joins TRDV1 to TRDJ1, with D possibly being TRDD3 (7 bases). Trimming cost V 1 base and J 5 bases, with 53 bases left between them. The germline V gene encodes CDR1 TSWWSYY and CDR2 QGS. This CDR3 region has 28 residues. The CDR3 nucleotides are TGTGCTCTTGGGGAACGAAAGGACGAAAGGGGAAAGTCCCTACGTATTCCTAGGGGGGGATGGTCGGTTGATAAACTCATCTTT. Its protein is CALGERKDERGKSLRIPRGGWSVDKLIF.

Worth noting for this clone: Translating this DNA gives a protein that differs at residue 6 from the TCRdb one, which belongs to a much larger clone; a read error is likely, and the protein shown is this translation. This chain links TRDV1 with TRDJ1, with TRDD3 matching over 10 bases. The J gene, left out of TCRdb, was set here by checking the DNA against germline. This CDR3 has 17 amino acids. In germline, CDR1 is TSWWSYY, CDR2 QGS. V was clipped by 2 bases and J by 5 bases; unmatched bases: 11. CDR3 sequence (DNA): TGTGCTCTTGGGGAAGCCTACTGGGGGATTTCCTTTGATAAACTCATCTTT. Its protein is CALGEAYWGISFDKLIF.

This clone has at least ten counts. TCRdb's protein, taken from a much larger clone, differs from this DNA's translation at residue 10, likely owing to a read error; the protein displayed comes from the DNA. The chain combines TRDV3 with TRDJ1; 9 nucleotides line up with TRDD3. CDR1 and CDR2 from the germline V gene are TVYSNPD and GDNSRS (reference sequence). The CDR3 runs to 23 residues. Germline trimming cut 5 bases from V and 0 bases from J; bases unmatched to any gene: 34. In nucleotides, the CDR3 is TGTGCCCCGCATTTCGACGATTCCTTCCGTAAGGTACTGGGGGACGGGTACACCGATAAACTCATCTTT. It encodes CAPHFDDSFRKVLGDGYTDKLIF. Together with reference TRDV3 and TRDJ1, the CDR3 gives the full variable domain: CDKVTQSSPDQTVASGSEVVLLCTYDTVYSNPDLFWYRIRPDYSFQFVFYGDNSRSEGADFTQGRFSVKHILTQKAFHLVISPVRTEDSATYYCAPHFDDSFRKVLGDGYTDKLIFGKGTRVTVEP.

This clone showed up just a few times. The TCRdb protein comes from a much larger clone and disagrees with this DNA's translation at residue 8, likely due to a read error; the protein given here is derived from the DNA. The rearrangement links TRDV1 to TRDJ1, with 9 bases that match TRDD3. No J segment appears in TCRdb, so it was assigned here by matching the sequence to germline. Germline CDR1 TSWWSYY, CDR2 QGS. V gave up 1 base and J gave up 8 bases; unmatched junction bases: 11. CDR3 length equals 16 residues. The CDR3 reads CALGEPVQRGIPKLIF. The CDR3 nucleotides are TGTGCTCTTGGGGAACCGGTCCAAAGGGGGATACCCAAACTCATCTTT.

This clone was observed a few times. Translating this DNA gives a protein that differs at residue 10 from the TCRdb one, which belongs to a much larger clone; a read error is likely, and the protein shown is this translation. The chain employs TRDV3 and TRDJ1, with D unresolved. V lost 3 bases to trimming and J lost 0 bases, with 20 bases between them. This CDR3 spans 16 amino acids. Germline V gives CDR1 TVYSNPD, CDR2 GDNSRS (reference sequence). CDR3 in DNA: TGTGCCTTCATCCGACCCTGTCGGGGTAACACCGATAAACTCATCTTT. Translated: CAFIRPCRGNTDKLIF.